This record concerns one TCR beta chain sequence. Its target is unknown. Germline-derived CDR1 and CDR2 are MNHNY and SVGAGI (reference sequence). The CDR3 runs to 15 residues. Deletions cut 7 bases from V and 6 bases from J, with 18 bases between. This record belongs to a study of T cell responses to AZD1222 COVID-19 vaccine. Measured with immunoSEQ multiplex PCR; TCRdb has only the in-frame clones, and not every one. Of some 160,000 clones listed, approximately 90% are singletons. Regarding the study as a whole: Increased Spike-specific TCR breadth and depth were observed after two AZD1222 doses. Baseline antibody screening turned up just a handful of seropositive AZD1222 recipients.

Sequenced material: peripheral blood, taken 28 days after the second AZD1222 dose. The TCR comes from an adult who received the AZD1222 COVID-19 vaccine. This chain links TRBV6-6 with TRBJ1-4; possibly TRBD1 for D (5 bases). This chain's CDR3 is CASKDSGRHDEKLFF. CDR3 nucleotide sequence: TGTGCCAGCAAGGATTCAGGGAGGCATGATGAAAAACTGTTTTTT.